Listed below are T cell receptor beta chains from one sample, sequenced in a study of T cells after yellow fever vaccination. TCRdb passed the 5' RACE reads through MiXCR, listing each CDR3 protein once. In the table there are hundreds of thousands of distinct CDR3 sequences, approximately 13% of which are singletons. The sequencing here drew on PBMCs, taken on the day of the yellow fever booster vaccination. Receptor source: a man aged 25-40 years who received the YFV17D yellow fever vaccine. The CDR3 runs from the conserved cysteine through the conserved F or W. The D gene is left open where the match is weak. Not all rows give a size; the values are once, few, many and, for expanded clones, a class.

j_call v_call d_call clone_size cdr3_nt cdr3_aa
TRBJ2-3 TRBV20-1 NA few TGCAGTGGAGGGACTGGGCATACGCAGTATTTT CSGGTGHTQYF
TRBJ2-2 TRBV4-3 NA NA TGCGCCAGCAGCCAAGATGCAGGAGGGGAGCTGTTTTTT CASSQDAGGELFF
TRBJ1-1 TRBV20-1 NA NA TGCAGTGCTAGACCTCTGGGAGGGAGGAACACTGAAGCTTTCTTT CSARPLGGRNTEAFF
TRBJ1-1 TRBV5-1 NA few TGCGCCAGCAGCTCTCAAGGACAGTTTGAAGCTTTCTTT CASSSQGQFEAFF
TRBJ1-2 TRBV5-6 NA NA TGTGCCAGCAGCTTAAACGCAGGGTTTACGCACTATGGCTACACCTTC CASSLNAGFTHYGYTF
TRBJ1-6 TRBV7-2 NA NA TGTGCCAGCAGCTTAGGTCGGGCCACCTATAATTCACCCCTCCACTTT CASSLGRATYNSPLHF
TRBJ1-1 TRBV5-6 TRBD1 NA TGTGCCAGCACCCGGACAGGAACGGACACTGAAGCTTTCTTT CASTRTGTDTEAFF
TRBJ2-1 TRBV5-1 TRBD1 many TGCGCCAGCAGCTTGGGTACAGGGGGCGGGTACAATGAGCAGTTCTTC CASSLGTGGGYNEQFF
TRBJ2-6 TRBV29-1 NA few TGCAGCGTTGTGGGTACTGGGGCCAACGTCCTGACTTTC CSVVGTGANVLTF
TRBJ2-5 TRBV5-4 NA many TGTGCCAGCAGCCCGGACAGACGACAAGAGACCCAGTACTTC CASSPDRRQETQYF
TRBJ1-2 TRBV20-1 TRBD1 NA TGCAGTGCTAGAGGCCCAACAGGGGGCGACAGTAACTATGGCTACACCTTC CSARGPTGGDSNYGYTF
TRBJ2-5 TRBV7-9 NA few TGTGCCAGCAGCTTAGGACAGGCACAGACCCAGTACTTC CASSLGQAQTQYF
TRBJ2-6 TRBV10-3 TRBD2 few TGTGCCATCAGAGGACTAGCGGGAGGTGAAACCTCTGGGGCCAACGTCCTGACTTTC CAIRGLAGGETSGANVLTF
TRBJ2-1 TRBV30 TRBD2 few TGTGCCACCCAGACTAGCGGGAGGCCCAATGAGCAGTTCTTC CATQTSGRPNEQFF